One and the same sample provided the 31 T cell receptor beta chains below, sequenced in a study of blood T cell repertoires in COVID-19. Clones were sequenced by immunoSEQ multiplex PCR, and TCRdb holds only the in-frame ones, with some missing. The sample carries some 110,000 clones, approximately 85% recorded once. Sequenced sample: peripheral blood. The receptors here all came from a man aged 70-80 years with acute or convalescent COVID-19.

V and J are TRBV7-8 and TRBJ1-6; TRBD1 agrees at 9 bases. Germline V gives CDR1 SGHVS, CDR2 FQNEAQ. This CDR3 comprises 17 residues. Trimming at V came to 0 bases and at J to 7 bases, leaving 7 bases not matched to a gene. The chain's CDR3 is CASSLALTGTGNSPLHF. CDR3 coding DNA: TGTGCCAGCAGCTTAGCGCTGACAGGGACAGGGAATTCACCCCTCCACTTT.

This clone was seen once. J is TRBJ2-7 and V is TRBV3-1 (or the pseudogene TRBV3-2); possible D gene TRBD1, 5 bases. V was cut by 2 bases and J by 7 bases, with 12 bases left in between. This CDR3 is built from 13 residues. The V gene's germline CDR1 is LGHDT and CDR2 YNNKEL (reference sequence). The CDR3 here is CASSQYRSGEQYF. In DNA, the CDR3 is TGTGCCAGCAGCCAATACAGGTCGGGTGAGCAGTACTTC.

V and J are TRBV15 and TRBJ2-3; 15 bases line up with TRBD2. The V and J ends lost 4 bases and 5 bases, in that order; junction bases with no gene match: 4. The CDR3 is 16 residues long. The germline V gene has CDR1 LNHNV and CDR2 YYDKDF (reference sequence). The DNA for the CDR3 is TGTGCCACCAGCAACCGGGGACTAGCGGGGGGAGATACGCAGTATTTT. Amino acid sequence: CATSNRGLAGGDTQYF.

This clone appeared a single time. The chain has TRBV7-3 and TRBJ2-1, with TRBD2 matching 7 bases. With 5 bases clipped from V and 9 bases from J, the junction kept 13 bases outside the gene matches. The CDR3 has 15 amino acids. Germline-derived CDR1 and CDR2 are SGHTA and FQGTGA. CDR3 protein: CASSRRLAVRGEQFF. Here the CDR3 DNA reads TGTGCCAGCAGCCGACGGCTAGCGGTCCGAGGTGAGCAGTTCTTC.

The chain employs TRBV24-1 and TRBJ2-7, with TRBD1 matching over 10 bases. Germline CDR1 reads KGHDR; CDR2 reads SFDVKD. The CDR3 contains 16 residues. J gave up 7 bases and V 4 bases, and 12 bases lay outside the gene matches. CDR3 in DNA: TGTGCCACCAGTGAATCGACCTGGGACAGGGGTGAAGAGCAGTACTTC. This gives the protein CATSESTWDRGEEQYF.

This clone was picked up a small number of times. The chain couples TRBV29-1 to TRBJ2-2; TRBD1 might be the D (6 bases). Trimming shortened V by 4 bases and J by 3 bases, and 15 bases separated the two germline ends. The length of the CDR3 is 15 residues. The V gene's germline CDR1 is SQVTM and CDR2 ANQGSEA. The chain's CDR3 is CSVVVWGRDTGELFF. CDR3 sequence (DNA): TGCAGCGTTGTGGTGTGGGGGCGGGACACCGGGGAGCTGTTTTTT.

Concerning this clone itself: An end of the junction differs from the germline gene, which may be a read error. This chain connects TRBV20-1 to TRBJ1-2; no reliable D call. Germline lookup yields CDR1 DFQATT and CDR2 SNEGSKA (reference sequence). The CDR3 spans 8 residues. The CDR3 is CSARDREF. CDR3 nucleotide sequence: TGCAGTGCTAGAGATCGGGAGTTC.

This clone was seen a single time. The rearrangement joins TRBV5-6 to TRBJ2-2; unclear D gene. Germline assignment: CDR1 SGHDT and CDR2 YYEEEE. The CDR3 has 11 amino acids. Trimming stripped 6 bases from V and 5 bases from J, with 5 bases between. The CDR3 loop is CASKQTGELFF. CDR3 sequence (DNA): TGTGCCAGCAAACAAACCGGGGAGCTGTTTTTT.

The chain recombines TRBV20-1 with TRBJ2-5; no firm D call. Germline values: CDR1 DFQATT, CDR2 SNEGSKA (reference sequence). The V and J ends lost 6 bases and 4 bases respectively, with 6 bases between them. The length of the CDR3 is 10 residues. The CDR3 region has the DNA TGCAGTGCCTACCGAGAGACCCAGTACTTC. This codes for CSAYRETQYF.

The chain links TRBV5-1 to TRBJ2-3; D is possibly TRBD1 (6 bases). The V end was cut by 1 base, the J end by 0 bases, with 15 bases between. The CDR3 covers 17 residues. In germline, CDR1 is SGHRS, CDR2 YFSETQ. The CDR3 nucleotides read TGCGCCAGCAGCTTGAATGTGGGGGCCCTCAGCACAGATACGCAGTATTTT. Protein product: CASSLNVGALSTDTQYF.

This rearrangement joins TRBV5-1 to TRBJ2-2; TRBD1 aligns across 7 bases. This CDR3 comprises 16 residues. V gave up 5 bases and J gave up 2 bases; unmatched junction bases: 9. CDR1 SGHRS and CDR2 YFSETQ come from the germline V gene. The DNA for the CDR3 is TGCGCCAGCAGGACAGGGACCTCGGCTAACACCGGGGAGCTGTTTTTT. Protein sequence: CASRTGTSANTGELFF.

This chain joins TRBV5-1 and TRBJ2-7; possibly TRBD2 for D (6 bases). V shed 4 bases and J shed 5 bases, with 19 bases lying between them. Germline assignment: CDR1 SGHRS and CDR2 YFSETQ. The CDR3 spans 15 residues. The CDR3 region has the DNA TGCGCCAGCAGCCCAGGACGGGGAGGTCGGCACGAGCAGTACTTC. Its protein product is CASSPGRGGRHEQYF. The variable domain in full, with the rest retrieved from reference TRBV5-1 and TRBJ2-7, is KAGVTQTPRYLIKTRGQQVTLSCSPISGHRSVSWYQQTPGQGLQFLFEYFSETQRNKGNFPGRFSGRQFSNSRSEMNVSTLELGDSALYLCASSPGRGGRHEQYFGPGTRLTVT.

The table lists this clone with a few counts. The gene calls are TRBV11-2 and TRBJ2-1; a possible D gene is TRBD2 (5 bases). The CDR3 is made up of 15 amino acids. Deletions cut 5 bases from V and 0 bases from J, with 11 bases between. Germline V lookup: CDR1 SGHAT, CDR2 FQNNGV. CDR3 DNA sequence: TGTGCCAGCAGCCTCCGGGATCGCTCCTACAATGAGCAGTTCTTC. Its translation: CASSLRDRSYNEQFF.

This chain uses TRBV28 with TRBJ1-4, with 7 bases identical to TRBD1. The CDR3 runs 12 residues. V lost 5 bases and J lost 17; bases outside the gene matches: 11. Germline V gene sequence: CDR1 MDHEN, CDR2 SYDVKM. This CDR3 reads CASSTIRTGVFF. For the CDR3, the DNA is TGTGCCAGCAGTACTATCCGGACAGGAGTCTTTTTT. Supplemented by reference TRBV28 and TRBJ1-4, the full variable domain reads DVKVTQSSRYLVKRTGEKVFLECVQDMDHENMFWYRQDPGLGLRLIYFSYDVKMKEKGDIPEGYSVSREKKERFSLILESASTNQTSMYLCASSTIRTGVFFGSGTQLSVL.

The J gene is TRBJ1-2, the V gene TRBV6-5, with 7 positions matching TRBD1. V lost 6 bases, J lost 2 bases, and 9 bases stayed unmatched. Germline V gene data show CDR1 as MNHEY and CDR2 as SVGAGI. The CDR3 is 15 amino acids. The CDR3, as DNA: TGTGCCAGCAGACGACCGGGACAGCTCAACTATGGCTACACCTTC. Translating gives CASRRPGQLNYGYTF.

The chain carries TRBV15 and TRBJ1-6; no clear D gene. The length of the CDR3 is 14 residues. V lost 6 bases to trimming and J lost 7 bases, with 13 bases between them. Germline V lookup: CDR1 LNHNV, CDR2 YYDKDF (reference sequence). The CDR3 sequence: CATSAKRGNSPLHF. The CDR3 bases are TGTGCCACCAGTGCAAAAAGAGGAAATTCACCCCTCCACTTT.

V is TRBV5-1 and J is TRBJ2-1, with 9 nucleotides matching TRBD2. This CDR3 spans 15 amino acids. V shed 4 bases and J 0 bases; nucleotides not matched to a gene: 2. From germline, CDR1 is SGHRS and CDR2 YFSETQ. The CDR3 sequence: CASSRSGSSYNEQFF. The CDR3 DNA reads as TGCGCCAGCAGCCGTAGCGGGAGCTCCTACAATGAGCAGTTCTTC. Supplemented by reference TRBV5-1 and TRBJ2-1, the full variable domain reads KAGVTQTPRYLIKTRGQQVTLSCSPISGHRSVSWYQQTPGQGLQFLFEYFSETQRNKGNFPGRFSGRQFSNSRSEMNVSTLELGDSALYLCASSRSGSSYNEQFFGPGTRLTVL.

The chain couples TRBV10-3 to TRBJ2-5, with TRBD2 as a possible D gene (5 bases). V was cut by 9 bases and J by 4 bases, with 15 bases left in between. From germline, CDR1 is ENHRY and CDR2 SYGVKD. This CDR3 contains 13 residues. The CDR3 sequence is CAIKRSEGETQYF. The CDR3 DNA follows: TGTGCCATAAAAAGATCTGAGGGAGAGACCCAGTACTTC.

J is TRBJ1-6 and V is TRBV5-1, with 8 bases matching TRBD1. Germline loops: CDR1 SGHRS, CDR2 YFSETQ. This CDR3 is 15 amino acids long. Trimming at V came to 4 bases and at J to 7 bases, leaving 7 bases not matched to a gene. CDR3: CASSKGQGGNSPLHF. The CDR3 DNA sequence: TGCGCCAGCAGCAAAGGACAGGGAGGGAATTCACCCCTCCACTTT.

The V gene is TRBV28, the J gene TRBJ1-2; D gene uncertain. Germline V gives CDR1 MDHEN, CDR2 SYDVKM. The CDR3 loop spans 14 amino acids. Trimming stripped 5 bases from V and 8 bases from J, with 18 bases between. CDR3 protein: CASSLKVDGSGYTF. The CDR3 DNA sequence: TGTGCCAGCAGTCTGAAAGTGGACGGGAGCGGCTACACCTTC.

This clone was found once. V and J are TRBV5-1 and TRBJ2-7; 10 nucleotides match TRBD2. Germline V gene sequence: CDR1 SGHRS, CDR2 YFSETQ. The V gene end was trimmed by 3 bases and the J gene end by 7 bases; junction bases not matched to a gene: 13. The CDR3 is 16 amino acids. As DNA, the CDR3 is TGCGCCAGCAGCTCCAATGGACTAGCGGTGGGGGGTGAGCAGTACTTC. Translation gives CASSSNGLAVGGEQYF.

This sequence joins TRBV10-3 and TRBJ1-1; possible D gene TRBD1, 6 bases. Trimming took off 6 bases at V and 0 bases at J, with 11 bases between the two ends. The germline V gene encodes CDR1 ENHRY and CDR2 SYGVKD. The CDR3 spans 14 residues. The CDR3 region is CAIRPTGVNTEAFF. DNA for the CDR3: TGTGCCATCAGGCCGACAGGAGTGAACACTGAAGCTTTCTTT.

This chain connects TRBV5-4 to TRBJ1-1; TRBD1 agrees at 9 bases. CDR1 and CDR2 from the germline V gene are SGHNT and YYREEE (reference sequence). Trimming took 5 bases from V and 3 from J; bases not matched to a gene: 5. The CDR3 spans 14 residues. CDR3: CASRPQGADTEAFF. Written as DNA, the CDR3 is TGTGCCAGCAGACCACAGGGGGCCGACACTGAAGCTTTCTTT. Drawing the rest from reference TRBV5-4 and TRBJ1-1, the complete variable domain is ETGVTQSPTHLIKTRGQQVTLRCSSQSGHNTVSWYQQALGQGPQFIFQYYREEENGRGNFPPRFSGLQFPNYSSELNVNALELDDSALYLCASRPQGADTEAFFGQGTRLTVV.

The chain has TRBV4-2 and TRBJ2-1; the D gene is possibly TRBD1 (5 bases). The CDR3 length is 12 residues. Trimming left V 0 bases short and J 8 bases short, with 5 bases between. Germline lookup yields CDR1 LGHNA and CDR2 YNFKEQ. CDR3 sequence (DNA): TGTGCCAGCAGCCAAGACAGGGATGAGCAGTTCTTC. Translated, it gives CASSQDRDEQFF.

The table lists this clone with a few counts. V is TRBV11-2 and J is TRBJ2-2; 11 positions agree with TRBD1. V shed 2 bases and J 3 bases; nucleotides not matched to a gene: 8. Germline V gene data show CDR1 as SGHAT and CDR2 as FQNNGV. The CDR3 covers 18 residues. The CDR3 sequence: CASSLSRPGQGDTGELFF. The CDR3, as DNA: TGTGCCAGCAGCTTATCCCGTCCGGGACAGGGGGACACCGGGGAGCTGTTTTTT.

The V and J genes are TRBV5-7 and TRBJ2-2; 9 bases are shared with TRBD1. TRBV5-7 is an ORF for which the function is uncertain. CDR3 length equals 15 residues. Unmatched junction bases numbered 6, after V lost 4 bases and J lost 5 bases. The CDR3 region is CASSQGTGKTGELFF. CDR3 in DNA: TGTGCCAGCAGCCAAGGGACAGGGAAGACCGGGGAGCTGTTTTTT.

The CDR3, as DNA: TGCGCCAGCAGCTTGGGGGACAGGGTCTCGTACCAAGAGACCCAGTACTTC. Translating gives CASSLGDRVSYQETQYF. The chain is built from TRBV5-1 and TRBJ2-5, with 9 bases aligning to TRBD1. The germline CDR1 and CDR2 sequences are SGHRS and YFSETQ. V lost 0 bases, J lost 0 bases, and 6 bases stayed unmatched. The CDR3 contains 17 residues. Looking up the rest from reference TRBV5-1 and TRBJ2-5 gives the full variable domain: KAGVTQTPRYLIKTRGQQVTLSCSPISGHRSVSWYQQTPGQGLQFLFEYFSETQRNKGNFPGRFSGRQFSNSRSEMNVSTLELGDSALYLCASSLGDRVSYQETQYFGPGTRLLVL.

The V gene is TRBV18, the J gene TRBJ1-1, with D unresolved. The CDR3 contains 13 residues. V was shortened by 1 base and J by 4 bases, with 7 bases between the two germline ends. Germline CDR1 and CDR2: KGHSH and LQKENI. The CDR3 loop is CASSPQGLTEAFF. CDR3 nucleotides: TGTGCCAGCTCACCACAAGGACTCACTGAAGCTTTCTTT.

The genes are TRBV6-5 and TRBJ2-7, with 9 bases matching TRBD1. The trim removed 6 bases at V and 5 bases at J, leaving 8 bases unmatched. The CDR3 runs to 14 residues. The germline V gene encodes CDR1 MNHEY and CDR2 SVGAGI. The CDR3 spells CASRTDRGGDEQYF. The CDR3 bases are TGTGCCAGCAGGACGGACAGGGGTGGGGACGAGCAGTACTTC.

The chain uses TRBV7-9 and TRBJ2-7; 7 positions match TRBD1. This CDR3 has 15 residues. The junction had 7 bases not matched to a gene; V was cut back by 5 bases and J by 0 bases. CDR1 is SEHNR and CDR2 is FQNEAQ in the germline V gene (reference sequence). CDR3 in DNA: TGTGCCAGCAGCCGGACAGGATCGAGCTCCTACGAGCAGTACTTC. Translation gives CASSRTGSSSYEQYF.

V usage is TRBV15 and J usage is TRBJ2-3; TRBD1 might be the D (5 bases). This CDR3 has 15 residues. Trimming stripped 0 bases from V and 3 bases from J, with 10 bases between. Germline assignment: CDR1 LNHNV and CDR2 YYDKDF (reference sequence). The CDR3 sequence: CATSRDTGITDTQYF. As DNA, the CDR3 is TGTGCCACCAGCAGAGATACAGGAATAACAGATACGCAGTATTTT.